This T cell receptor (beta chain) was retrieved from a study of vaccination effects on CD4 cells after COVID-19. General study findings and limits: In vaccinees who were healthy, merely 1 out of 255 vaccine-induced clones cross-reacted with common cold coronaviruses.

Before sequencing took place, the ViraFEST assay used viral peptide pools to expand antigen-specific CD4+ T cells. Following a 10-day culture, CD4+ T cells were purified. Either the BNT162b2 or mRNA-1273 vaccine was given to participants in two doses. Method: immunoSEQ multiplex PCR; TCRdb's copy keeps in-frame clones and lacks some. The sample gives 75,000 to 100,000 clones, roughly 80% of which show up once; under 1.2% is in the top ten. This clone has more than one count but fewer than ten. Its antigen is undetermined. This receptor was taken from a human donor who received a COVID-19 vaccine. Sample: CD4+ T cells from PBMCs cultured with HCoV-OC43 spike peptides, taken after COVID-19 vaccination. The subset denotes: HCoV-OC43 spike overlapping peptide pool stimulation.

CDR3 in amino acids: CASSESSGGLLNEQFF. The CDR3 DNA reads as TGTGCCAGCAGCGAATCCAGCGGGGGGCTCCTCAATGAGCAGTTCTTC. V is TRBV3-1 (or the pseudogene TRBV3-2) and J is TRBJ2-1, with 9 bases identical to TRBD2. V gave up 5 bases and J gave up 6 bases; unmatched junction bases: 11. The CDR3 totals 16 residues. Looked up from germline, CDR1 is LGHDT and CDR2 is YNNKEL (reference sequence).